One and the same sample provided the 29 T cell receptor beta chains below, sequenced in a study of blood T cell repertoires in COVID-19. Repertoires were generated with immunoSEQ multiplex PCR, while TCRdb's copy carries only in-frame clones and drops some. The sample carries roughly 41,000 clones, 80% to 90% recorded once. The sequenced sample consisted of peripheral blood. The receptors were sampled from a human donor in a cohort sampled during active COVID-19. The donor label of this sample is uncertain.

This clone came up once. J is TRBJ1-2 and V is TRBV5-6; TRBD1 matches at 9 bases. Germline values: CDR1 SGHDT, CDR2 YYEEEE. CDR3 size: 18 residues. V was clipped by 0 bases and J by 4 bases; unmatched bases: 13. CDR3 in amino acids: CASSLGGTGRPAVYGYTF. The CDR3 DNA sequence: TGTGCCAGCAGCTTGGGGGGGACAGGGCGCCCAGCCGTCTATGGCTACACCTTC.

The V gene is TRBV13, the J gene TRBJ2-7; the match to TRBD1 covers 7 bases. V lost 4 bases and J lost 2; bases outside the gene matches: 8. In germline, CDR1 is PRHDT, CDR2 FYEKMQ (reference sequence). The CDR3 is 15 amino acids. CDR3 loop: CASSWGQGVAYEQYF. The CDR3 DNA sequence: TGTGCCAGCAGCTGGGGGCAGGGGGTCGCCTACGAGCAGTACTTC.

The chain uses TRBV19 and TRBJ2-1; D is undetermined. Trimming left V 5 bases short and J 4 bases short, with 15 bases between. This CDR3 is 15 amino acids long. Germline CDR1 reads LNHDA; CDR2 reads SQIVND (reference sequence). The CDR3 sequence: CASSDQRLRYNEQFF. In DNA, the CDR3 is TGTGCCAGTAGTGATCAGAGGCTGAGGTACAATGAGCAGTTCTTC.

This chain joins TRBV6-1 and TRBJ2-4, with D uncertain. This CDR3 contains 15 residues. From germline, CDR1 is MNHNS and CDR2 SASEGT. Trimming took 0 bases from V and 0 from J, leaving 6 bases between them. CDR3 bases: TGTGCCAGCAGTGAAGCATCTATAGCCAAAAACATTCAGTACTTC. This encodes CASSEASIAKNIQYF.

The V and J genes are TRBV4-1 and TRBJ1-2; D ambiguous. This CDR3 region has 14 residues. With 1 base removed from V and 2 bases from J, the gap between germline ends came to 8 bases. The germline CDR1 and CDR2 sequences are MGHRA and YSYEKL. The CDR3 sequence is CASSQGRRNYGYTF. CDR3 nucleotides: TGCGCCAGCAGCCAAGGTAGAAGAAACTATGGCTACACCTTC.

The chain carries TRBV7-3 and TRBJ1-1; TRBD1 matches at 9 bases. The CDR3 contains 15 residues. Germline V CDR1 and CDR2: SGHTA, FQGTGA. The V gene end was trimmed by 4 bases and the J gene end by 2 bases; junction bases not matched to a gene: 5. CDR3 residues: CASSSGTGINTEAFF. CDR3 bases: TGTGCCAGCAGCTCCGGGACAGGGATTAACACTGAAGCTTTCTTT. The whole variable domain, filled in from reference TRBV7-3 and TRBJ1-1, reads GAGVSQTPSNKVTEKGKYVELRCDPISGHTALYWYRQSLGQGPEFLIYFQGTGAADDSGLPNDRFFAVRPEGSVSTLKIQRTERGDSAVYLCASSSGTGINTEAFFGQGTRLTVV.

This chain links TRBV6-4 with TRBJ2-2, with 8 bases aligning to TRBD1. The germline V gene has CDR1 MRHNA and CDR2 SNTAGT. The CDR3 loop spans 15 amino acids. The trim removed 5 bases at V and 3 bases at J, leaving 5 bases unmatched. Written as DNA, the CDR3 is TGTGCCAGCAGTCCCGGACAGGGCCACACCGGGGAGCTGTTTTTT. Residues: CASSPGQGHTGELFF.

This clone was seen once. The sample holds other DNA sequences that translate to the same CDR3. The chain combines TRBV15 with TRBJ1-2; TRBD1 agrees at 7 bases. The V and J ends lost 2 bases and 0 bases, in that order; junction bases with no gene match: 9. Germline CDR1 reads LNHNV; CDR2 reads YYDKDF (reference sequence). The length of the CDR3 is 17 residues. The CDR3: CATSRRDSRGSNYGYTF. Written as DNA, the CDR3 is TGTGCCACCAGCAGACGGGACAGTCGGGGGTCTAACTATGGCTACACCTTC. Variable domain in full (rest from reference TRBV15 and TRBJ1-2): DAMVIQNPRYQVTQFGKPVTLSCSQTLNHNVMYWYQQKSSQAPKLLFHYYDKDFNNEADTPDNFQSRRPNTSFCFLDIRSPGLGDTAMYLCATSRRDSRGSNYGYTFGSGTRLTVV.

This clone was counted only a few times. The chain joins TRBV12-3 or TRBV12-4 to TRBJ1-5; D perhaps matches TRBD1 (5 bases). V gave up 5 bases and J gave up 3 bases, with 8 bases separating them. This CDR3 has 13 amino acids. CDR3 protein: CASSPGSNQPQHF. The CDR3 nucleotides are TGTGCCAGCAGTCCAGGGTCCAATCAGCCCCAGCATTTT.

The count of this clone is one. The rearrangement links TRBV2 to TRBJ1-6, with 10 bases aligning to TRBD1. Germline V gene sequence: CDR1 SNHLY, CDR2 FYNNEI. With V trimmed by 6 bases and J by 8 bases, 7 bases remained unmatched. The CDR3 is 15 residues long. CDR3: CASRFAGTGDSPLHF. Here the CDR3 DNA reads TGTGCCAGCAGATTTGCCGGGACAGGGGATTCACCCCTCCACTTT.

The chain combines TRBV7-8 with TRBJ2-7; weak D call: TRBD2 (5 bases). The CDR3 has 13 residues. The V and J ends lost 1 base and 4 bases respectively, with 8 bases between them. Germline V gene lookup returns CDR1 SGHVS and CDR2 FQNEAQ. The CDR3 reads CASSLVTGYEQYF. CDR3 bases: TGTGCCAGCAGCTTAGTAACGGGGTACGAGCAGTACTTC. Drawing the rest from reference TRBV7-8 and TRBJ2-7, the complete variable domain is GAGVSQSPRYKVAKRGQDVALRCDPISGHVSLFWYQQALGQGPEFLTYFQNEAQLDKSGLPSDRFFAERPEGSVSTLKIQRTQQEDSAVYLCASSLVTGYEQYFGPGTRLTVT.

The chain joins TRBV7-8 to TRBJ2-4; 11 bases are a match to TRBD2. The germline V gene encodes CDR1 SGHVS and CDR2 FQNEAQ. V was clipped by 2 bases and J by 7 bases; unmatched bases: 10. This CDR3 is built from 17 residues. Written as DNA, the CDR3 is TGTGCCAGCAGCTTAACTAGCGGGGGCTCTAAGTGGAACATTCAGTACTTC. Protein product: CASSLTSGGSKWNIQYF. The full variable domain, completed using reference TRBV7-8 and TRBJ2-4, is GAGVSQSPRYKVAKRGQDVALRCDPISGHVSLFWYQQALGQGPEFLTYFQNEAQLDKSGLPSDRFFAERPEGSVSTLKIQRTQQEDSAVYLCASSLTSGGSKWNIQYFGAGTRLSVL.

This clone was observed a single time. The J gene is TRBJ2-7, the V gene TRBV12-5, with D possibly matching TRBD2 (5 bases). CDR1 and CDR2 (germline): LGHNT, FRNRAP. Trimming removed 1 base from V and 2 bases from J, with 6 bases in between. This CDR3 region has 13 residues. The CDR3 DNA sequence: TGTGCTAGTGGTTTGGACGGGGCCTACGAGCAGTACTTC. Translating gives CASGLDGAYEQYF.

This rearrangement joins TRBV5-5 to TRBJ2-1, with D tentatively TRBD2 (5 bases). CDR1 is SGHKS and CDR2 is YYEKEE in the germline V gene (reference sequence). V lost 4 bases and J lost 9, with 20 bases in between. The CDR3 extends over 15 amino acids. The CDR3 nucleotides are TGTGCCAGCAGCCGCGACATCCCCCGGGGTAGTGAGCAGTTCTTC. Its translation is CASSRDIPRGSEQFF.

The rearrangement uses TRBV5-1 and TRBJ2-2, with TRBD1 matching over 9 bases. Germline CDR1 reads SGHRS; CDR2 reads YFSETQ. The CDR3 totals 14 residues. After removal of 4 bases from V and 8 bases from J, the junction contained 6 bases not matched to a gene. The CDR3 DNA follows: TGCGCCAGCAGCCTAACAGGGGGCTCGGGGGAGCTGTTTTTT. It specifies CASSLTGGSGELFF.

J is TRBJ2-3 and V is TRBV3-1 (or the pseudogene TRBV3-2), with 13 bases matching TRBD2. This CDR3 comprises 17 residues. The germline V gene encodes CDR1 LGHDT and CDR2 YNNKEL (reference sequence). The V segment lost 0 bases and the J segment 5 bases; nucleotides outside the gene matches: 5. The CDR3 nucleotides are TGTGCCAGCAGCCAAGATTCACTAGCGGGGGGGATAGATACGCAGTATTTT. It is translated as CASSQDSLAGGIDTQYF.

The rearrangement uses TRBV10-2 and TRBJ1-2; D is undetermined. From germline, CDR1 is WSHSY and CDR2 SAAADI. The V and J ends lost 3 bases and 4 bases respectively, with 9 bases between them. This CDR3 has 13 amino acids. Here the CDR3 DNA reads TGCGCCAGCAGTGACAGGCAGGCCTATGGCTACACCTTC. Amino acids: CASSDRQAYGYTF.

This clone was detected only once. This chain links TRBV5-8 with TRBJ2-6, with D unresolved. Per germline, CDR1 SGHTS and CDR2 YDEGEE. The CDR3 has 17 amino acids. V lost 3 bases and J 2 bases, leaving 15 bases between the germline ends. Here the CDR3 reads CASSSELTSAGANVLTF. CDR3 in DNA: TGTGCCAGCAGCTCAGAGCTAACCAGCGCTGGGGCCAACGTCCTGACTTTC.

This chain connects TRBV28 to TRBJ2-2; tentatively, D is TRBD2 (5 bases). CDR1 is MDHEN, CDR2 SYDVKM, per germline. This CDR3 has 14 residues. Between the trimmed V and J ends, which lost 7 bases and 2 bases, there was a span of 11 bases. CDR3 amino acids: CASISSANTGELFF. In DNA form, the CDR3 reads TGTGCCAGCATAAGTAGCGCAAACACCGGGGAGCTGTTTTTT.

The chain couples TRBV6-5 to TRBJ2-7, with D perhaps matching TRBD1 (6 bases). CDR1 is MNHEY, CDR2 SVGAGI, per germline. The CDR3 runs 15 residues. Trimming stripped 10 bases from V and 2 bases from J, with 21 bases between. The DNA of the CDR3 is TGTGCCACCCCGCATATATTGGACAGAACCTACGAGCAGTACTTC. Translated: CATPHILDRTYEQYF.

This clone has a single count. This chain connects TRBV28 to TRBJ2-5; D remains ambiguous. This CDR3 has 14 amino acids. Trimming cost V 2 bases and J 2 bases, with 9 bases left between them. Looked up from germline, CDR1 is MDHEN and CDR2 is SYDVKM. The CDR3 DNA sequence: TGTGCCAGCAGTTTAAACGGTCCTCAAGAGACCCAGTACTTC. This sequence encodes CASSLNGPQETQYF. Variable domain in full (rest from reference TRBV28 and TRBJ2-5): DVKVTQSSRYLVKRTGEKVFLECVQDMDHENMFWYRQDPGLGLRLIYFSYDVKMKEKGDIPEGYSVSREKKERFSLILESASTNQTSMYLCASSLNGPQETQYFGPGTRLLVL.

The chain carries TRBV28 and TRBJ1-2; 8 bases align to TRBD1. Germline-derived CDR1 and CDR2 are MDHEN and SYDVKM. This CDR3 is built from 15 residues. With 5 bases clipped from V and 4 bases from J, the junction kept 9 bases outside the gene matches. The CDR3 is CASSPRDRLVYGYTF. In DNA form, the CDR3 reads TGTGCCAGCAGTCCTCGGGACAGGCTAGTCTATGGCTACACCTTC.

V is TRBV9 and J is TRBJ1-6; the D gene is possibly TRBD1 (6 bases). This CDR3 region has 14 residues. The V end was cut by 3 bases, the J end by 7 bases, with 11 bases between. Germline V gene sequence: CDR1 SGDLS, CDR2 YYNGEE. The CDR3, as DNA: TGTGCCAGCAGCGGCGCCACAGGGAATTCACCCCTCCACTTT. This encodes CASSGATGNSPLHF.

J is TRBJ1-1 and V is TRBV4-1; 7 bases align to TRBD1. The V and J ends lost 4 bases and 5 bases, in that order; junction bases with no gene match: 10. Germline V gives CDR1 MGHRA, CDR2 YSYEKL. The CDR3 is 15 residues long. As DNA, the CDR3 is TGCGCCAGCAGCCTCAGTCTGGGGGACAGAACTGAAGCTTTCTTT. Residues: CASSLSLGDRTEAFF.

The chain combines TRBV19 with TRBJ1-2, with 8 bases lining up with TRBD1. The germline gives CDR1 LNHDA, CDR2 SQIVND (reference sequence). V shed 8 bases and J 3 bases; nucleotides not matched to a gene: 8. There are 14 residues in the CDR3. The CDR3, as DNA: TGTGCCAGTCGCACCATGGGACAGGACTATGGCTACACCTTC. Encoded protein: CASRTMGQDYGYTF.

The genes are TRBV7-3 and TRBJ1-5, with 7 bases aligning to TRBD1. The CDR3 extends over 15 amino acids. The V segment lost 5 bases and the J segment 1 base; nucleotides outside the gene matches: 5. CDR1 and CDR2 (germline): SGHTA, FQGTGA. CDR3: CASSRRQGSNQPQHF. CDR3 bases: TGTGCCAGCAGCCGTCGACAGGGAAGCAATCAGCCCCAGCATTTT.

The rearrangement joins TRBV4-1 to TRBJ1-5, with D uncertain. The V end lost 1 base, the J end lost 8 bases, and 9 bases lay between the germline ends. Germline V gene data show CDR1 as MGHRA and CDR2 as YSYEKL. The CDR3 has 13 residues. DNA of the CDR3: TGCGCCAGCAGCCAAGTTATTCGGGAGCCCCAGCATTTT. It is translated as CASSQVIREPQHF.

The rearrangement links TRBV6-6 to TRBJ1-6; D not resolved. The CDR3 loop spans 16 amino acids. V lost 6 bases to trimming and J lost 7 bases, with 19 bases between them. In germline, CDR1 is MNHNY, CDR2 SVGAGI (reference sequence). CDR3 protein: CASSLREVDLNSPLHF. The CDR3 DNA sequence: TGTGCCAGCAGCCTGAGGGAAGTGGACCTGAATTCACCCCTCCACTTT.

This sequence joins TRBV6-5 and TRBJ1-2, with D perhaps TRBD1 (5 bases). The CDR3 consists of 13 residues. In germline, CDR1 is MNHEY, CDR2 SVGAGI. V lost 7 bases to trimming and J lost 8 bases, with 17 bases between them. The CDR3 region has the DNA TGTGCCAGCACCAGGGACTCCCTAGGAGGCTACACCTTC. It codes for CASTRDSLGGYTF.